Sequencing of this T cell receptor (beta chain) was carried out in a study of blood T cell repertoires in COVID-19. Produced via immunoSEQ multiplex PCR; TCRdb's table is partial and in-frame only. The repertoire consists of about 230,000 clones, with more than 80% occurring once and the leading ten covering 1.8%. This CDR3 region has 15 residues. Germline loops: CDR1 SGHAT, CDR2 FQNNGV. V gave up 5 bases and J gave up 4 bases; unmatched junction bases: 6. Sequencing input: PBMCs or T cells enriched from blood (not recorded which). This receptor was obtained from a man aged 55 to 70 who had recovered from COVID-19. The chain carries TRBV11-2 and TRBJ1-3; 9 bases map to TRBD1. This chain's CDR3 is CASSRDRVSGNTIYF. The CDR3 DNA reads as TGTGCCAGCAGCCGGGACAGGGTCTCCGGAAACACCATATATTTT. The complete variable domain, with remaining parts taken from reference TRBV11-2 and TRBJ1-3, reads EAGVAQSPRYKIIEKRQSVAFWCNPISGHATLYWYQQILGQGPKLLIQFQNNGVVDDSQLPKDRFSAERLKGVDSTLKIQPAKLEDSAVYLCASSRDRVSGNTIYFGEGSWLTVV.